This entry lists 22 T cell receptor beta chains sequenced from one sample in a study of CD4 T cells in relation to SARS-CoV-2 and coronaviruses. Before the COVID-19 pandemic, during about 2010-2018, CD4+ T cells were taken from unexposed donors. Method: immunoSEQ multiplex PCR; TCRdb's copy keeps in-frame clones and lacks some. The table shows 60,000 to 65,000 clones, with about 95% occurring only once. Sequencing used naive CD4+ T cells from PBMCs. The subset here: naive CD4+ T cells isolated by negative enrichment. The receptors were sampled from a human donor in good health.

The V gene is TRBV4-1, the J gene TRBJ2-1; TRBD2 matches 11 bases. The V gene end was trimmed by 4 bases and the J gene end by 7 bases; junction bases not matched to a gene: 9. CDR1 and CDR2 from the germline V gene are MGHRA and YSYEKL. The CDR3 spans 16 residues. The CDR3 region is CASSLFSGRAANEQFF. In nucleotides, the CDR3 is TGCGCCAGCAGCCTTTTTAGCGGGAGGGCCGCGAATGAGCAGTTCTTC.

V usage is TRBV5-5 and J usage is TRBJ2-7, with D unclear. There are 15 residues in the CDR3. CDR1 is SGHKS, CDR2 YYEKEE, per germline (reference sequence). Trimming took off 0 bases at V and 0 bases at J, with 10 bases between the two ends. The CDR3 protein is CASSLGPALSYEQYF. In nucleotides, the CDR3 is TGTGCCAGCAGCTTGGGACCGGCCCTCTCCTACGAGCAGTACTTC. The complete variable domain, with remaining parts taken from reference TRBV5-5 and TRBJ2-7, reads DAGVTQSPTHLIKTRGQQVTLRCSPISGHKSVSWYQQVLGQGPQFIFQYYEKEERGRGNFPDRFSARQFPNYSSELNVNALLLGDSALYLCASSLGPALSYEQYFGPGTRLTVT.

The V and J genes are TRBV27 and TRBJ2-3; D unresolved. The germline V and J ends were trimmed by 6 bases and 0 bases, with 13 bases remaining between them. This CDR3 spans 15 amino acids. CDR1 is MNHEY and CDR2 is SMNVEV in the germline V gene (reference sequence). CDR3 region: CASRPQETSTDTQYF. Here the CDR3 DNA reads TGTGCCAGCAGGCCCCAGGAGACTAGCACAGATACGCAGTATTTT.

J is TRBJ2-5 and V is TRBV27; 10 bases map to TRBD1. The CDR3 has 15 amino acids. Per the germline V gene, CDR1 is MNHEY and CDR2 is SMNVEV (reference sequence). J gave up 4 bases and V 6 bases, and 8 bases lay outside the gene matches. The CDR3, as DNA: TGTGCCAGCAGCACTTTTGGGACAGGGGTAGAGACCCAGTACTTC. Translated, it gives CASSTFGTGVETQYF.

The chain has TRBV28 and TRBJ1-1, with unresolved D. Trimming left V 8 bases short and J 1 base short, with 14 bases between. The CDR3 extends over 14 amino acids. Germline V gene lookup returns CDR1 MDHEN and CDR2 SYDVKM. The CDR3 region has the DNA TGTGCCAGCCTCATCAGGTCCGGGAACACTGAAGCTTTCTTT. Translation: CASLIRSGNTEAFF.

V and J are TRBV5-1 and TRBJ1-1; D may be TRBD1 (6 bases). In germline, CDR1 is SGHRS, CDR2 YFSETQ. V dropped 4 bases and J dropped 0 bases, with 25 bases sitting between them. The CDR3 extends over 19 amino acids. DNA of the CDR3: TGCGCCAGCAGCCCCCCCAAGGGGGGTTCCTCATGGATGAACACTGAAGCTTTCTTT. The encoded protein is CASSPPKGGSSWMNTEAFF.

The genes are TRBV6-5 and TRBJ2-1, with a possible D match to TRBD1 (7 bases). The germline V gene has CDR1 MNHEY and CDR2 SVGAGI. This CDR3 is built from 16 residues. Trimming removed 4 bases at V and 0 bases at J, with 13 bases between. The CDR3, as DNA: TGTGCCAGCAGTTCAGGGGGGCAGAGCTCCTACAATGAGCAGTTCTTC. Its protein is CASSSGGQSSYNEQFF.

The V and J genes are TRBV5-1 and TRBJ2-5, with D perhaps TRBD1 (6 bases). Germline CDR1 SGHRS, CDR2 YFSETQ. The CDR3 length is 15 residues. Between the trimmed V and J ends, which lost 2 bases and 2 bases, there was a span of 13 bases. The CDR3 loop reads CASSFQDSIQETQYF. Here the CDR3 DNA reads TGCGCCAGCAGCTTCCAGGACAGTATTCAAGAGACCCAGTACTTC. Full variable domain (outside the CDR3, taken from reference TRBV5-1 and TRBJ2-5): KAGVTQTPRYLIKTRGQQVTLSCSPISGHRSVSWYQQTPGQGLQFLFEYFSETQRNKGNFPGRFSGRQFSNSRSEMNVSTLELGDSALYLCASSFQDSIQETQYFGPGTRLLVL.

The gene calls are TRBV9 and TRBJ1-2, with 9 bases that match TRBD1. V was pared by 4 bases and J by 7 bases, with 5 bases of the junction left unmatched. There are 13 residues in the CDR3. The germline CDR1 and CDR2 sequences are SGDLS and YYNGEE. The CDR3 nucleotides are TGTGCCAGCAGCTTCAGACAGGGGGTTGGCTACACCTTC. Translated: CASSFRQGVGYTF.

This chain connects TRBV19 to TRBJ2-7; D possibly corresponds to TRBD2 (6 bases). This CDR3 has 16 amino acids. CDR1 and CDR2 (germline): LNHDA, SQIVND (reference sequence). V gave up 0 bases and J gave up 0 bases, with 12 bases separating them. The CDR3 is CASSIDRTTSSYEQYF. CDR3 in DNA: TGTGCCAGTAGTATAGACAGGACTACGAGCTCCTACGAGCAGTACTTC.

This clone came up once. The chain has TRBV4-2 and TRBJ2-7; D is unresolved. This CDR3 region has 15 residues. Trimming took off 0 bases at V and 1 base at J, with 10 bases between the two ends. The germline V gene has CDR1 LGHNA and CDR2 YNFKEQ. CDR3 DNA: TGTGCCAGCAGCCAAGATCTGGTTACTTCCTACGAGCAGTACTTC. Translation: CASSQDLVTSYEQYF.

The chain has TRBV20-1 and TRBJ2-7; a weak D match, TRBD2 (6 bases). The germline V gene has CDR1 DFQATT and CDR2 SNEGSKA (reference sequence). V was clipped by 3 bases and J by 4 bases, with 7 bases between them. The length of the CDR3 is 11 residues. The CDR3 nucleotides are TGCAGTGCTAGCGGGAGTTACGAGCAGTACTTC. It specifies CSASGSYEQYF.

V gene TRBV9 combines with J gene TRBJ2-2; TRBD2 matches 14 bases. The V segment lost 3 bases and the J segment 6 bases; nucleotides outside the gene matches: 4. The CDR3 consists of 16 residues. Germline V lookup: CDR1 SGDLS, CDR2 YYNGEE. The DNA of the CDR3 is TGTGCCAGCAGCGCGACTAGCGGGAGGGCGTCCGGGGAGCTGTTTTTT. This translates into CASSATSGRASGELFF. The full variable domain, completed using reference TRBV9 and TRBJ2-2, is DSGVTQTPKHLITATGQRVTLRCSPRSGDLSVYWYQQSLDQGLQFLIQYYNGEERAKGNILERFSAQQFPDLHSELNLSSLELGDSALYFCASSATSGRASGELFFGEGSRLTVL.

The chain is built from TRBV3-1 (or the pseudogene TRBV3-2) and TRBJ2-2; 9 bases align to TRBD1. J gave up 0 bases and V 5 bases, and 4 bases lay outside the gene matches. The CDR3 sequence is 16 residues long. From germline, CDR1 is LGHDT and CDR2 YNNKEL (reference sequence). The CDR3 nucleotides read TGTGCCAGCAGCGCTCGGACAGGGGCGAACACCGGGGAGCTGTTTTTT. Translated, it gives CASSARTGANTGELFF.

The J gene is TRBJ1-2, the V gene TRBV19; 10 bases agree with TRBD1. The CDR3 runs to 15 residues. The junction had 6 bases not matched to a gene; V was cut back by 4 bases and J by 4 bases. Per germline, CDR1 LNHDA and CDR2 SQIVND (reference sequence). The CDR3 DNA reads as TGTGCCAGTAGTACCCGACAGGGGGCTTCCTATGGCTACACCTTC. Protein: CASSTRQGASYGYTF.

The chain links TRBV7-9 to TRBJ2-5, with 7 bases fitting TRBD1. This CDR3 has 14 amino acids. CDR1 SEHNR and CDR2 FQNEAQ come from the germline V gene (reference sequence). Trimming at V came to 5 bases and at J to 1 base, leaving 4 bases not matched to a gene. The CDR3 nucleotides are TGTGCCAGCAGCATGGGGACAGCCCAAGAGACCCAGTACTTC. This codes for CASSMGTAQETQYF.

The CDR3 sequence is CAWGGNPYEQYF. The DNA of the CDR3 is TGTGCCTGGGGGGGGAACCCCTACGAGCAGTACTTC. The rearrangement joins TRBV2 to TRBJ2-7; 7 bases match TRBD2. The J segment lost 2 bases and the V segment lost 11 bases, leaving 6 bases of the junction unmatched. From germline, CDR1 is SNHLY and CDR2 FYNNEI. The CDR3 loop spans 12 amino acids.

V and J are TRBV2 and TRBJ2-7; 7 bases are a match to TRBD1. V shed 7 bases, J shed 3 bases, and the junction held 9 bases outside the gene matches. Germline V gene lookup returns CDR1 SNHLY and CDR2 FYNNEI. This CDR3 contains 14 residues. As DNA, the CDR3 is TGTGCCAGCACCTTGACAGGGAGCTTCTACGAGCAGTACTTC. Its protein is CASTLTGSFYEQYF. Based on the CDR3 plus reference TRBV2 and TRBJ2-7, the full variable domain is EPEVTQTPSHQVTQMGQEVILRCVPISNHLYFYWYRQILGQKVEFLVSFYNNEISEKSEIFDDQFSVERPDGSNFTLKIRSTKLEDSAMYFCASTLTGSFYEQYFGPGTRLTVT.

This clone has only one observation. CDR3 sequence: CASSQDLRIASTKTQYF. The CDR3 DNA follows: TGTGCCAGCAGCCAAGATCTTCGGATAGCCAGTACCAAGACCCAGTACTTC. This chain connects TRBV3-1 (or the pseudogene TRBV3-2) to TRBJ2-5; D is unclear. From germline, CDR1 is LGHDT and CDR2 YNNKEL (reference sequence). This CDR3 is 17 amino acids long. V was clipped by 0 bases and J by 6 bases, with 20 bases between them.

The genes are TRBV2 and TRBJ2-7; the D call may be TRBD1 or TRBD2 (6 bases each). This CDR3 is 15 amino acids long. Trimming cost V 4 bases and J 2 bases, with 15 bases left between them. Germline V gives CDR1 SNHLY, CDR2 FYNNEI. The CDR3 coding sequence is TGTGCCAGCAGTGTTGGGGGGCGGACAGCCTACGAGCAGTACTTC. Translating gives CASSVGGRTAYEQYF.

This rearrangement joins TRBV19 to TRBJ1-5; 7 bases are a match to TRBD1. Losses at the gene ends were 4 bases for V and 2 bases for J; bases not matched to a gene: 2. The germline CDR1 and CDR2 sequences are LNHDA and SQIVND (reference sequence). This CDR3 has 14 residues. This chain's CDR3 is CASSRDRGNQPQHF. DNA of the CDR3: TGTGCCAGTAGTAGAGACAGGGGCAATCAGCCCCAGCATTTT.

The chain employs TRBV7-2 and TRBJ2-1; weak D call: TRBD1 (6 bases). The CDR3 length is 15 residues. Trimming pared 5 bases from V and 5 bases from J, leaving 16 bases between. Germline V gene lookup returns CDR1 SGHTA and CDR2 FQGNSA. CDR3 sequence reads: CASSPPGTRNNEQFF. The CDR3 region has the DNA TGTGCCAGCAGCCCCCCCGGGACACGGAACAATGAGCAGTTCTTC.